The rows below give T cell receptor beta chains drawn from one sample of a study of T cells in localized non-small cell lung cancer. Profiled with immunoSEQ multiplex PCR; TCRdb holds only in-frame clones, not every one. The sample lists under 150,000 clones, 89% seen once, with around 1.7% in the top ten. The sequencing here drew on peripheral blood, taken before any cancer treatment. Receptors were obtained from a female donor of 60 years or more with stage I lung adenocarcinoma. CDR3s include the opening cysteine and the closing phenylalanine or tryptophan. The D gene is left open where the match is weak.

CASSLMGQGTDTQYF,TRBV7-9,TRBJ2-3,TRBD1
CASSTPTGHNEKLFF,TRBV28,TRBJ1-4,.
CASSTRGAPGKLFF,TRBV6-6,TRBJ1-4,.
CASSLEGTRTGDFGENIQYF,TRBV27,TRBJ2-4,TRBD1
CASSPLVPQETQYF,TRBV5-1,TRBJ2-5,.
CASSAGLRGQETQYF,TRBV11-2,TRBJ2-5,.
CASSERSGGNEQFF,TRBV2,TRBJ2-1,TRBD2
CASSSSQGRKLFF,TRBV25-1,TRBJ1-4,.
CASSSRPRSDGGGELFF,TRBV6-4,TRBJ2-2,.
CASSYEGTNQPQHF,TRBV6-6,TRBJ1-5,.
CASTLPKWETQYF,TRBV5-4,TRBJ2-5,.
CASSLPGGEGNEQFF,TRBV5-4,TRBJ2-1,TRBD2
CASSLYGQGRGNTIYF,TRBV5-1,TRBJ1-3,TRBD1
CASSTTDGNQPQHF,TRBV28,TRBJ1-5,.
CASRGGLANEQYF,TRBV5-6,TRBJ2-7,TRBD2
CASSPRGSATNEKLFF,TRBV18,TRBJ1-4,.
CASSTTGVNTGELFF,TRBV28,TRBJ2-2,TRBD1
CASSFSGGTQETQYF,TRBV7-3,TRBJ2-5,TRBD1
CASSLYRVALGEQYF,TRBV7-9,TRBJ2-7,.
CASSLIILATRGNQPQHF,TRBV11-2,TRBJ1-5,.
CASKVRPNTEAFF,TRBV2,TRBJ1-1,.
CASSQDKLTYNEQFF,TRBV4-2,TRBJ2-1,.
CASSLGVGSISIYGYTF,TRBV7-8,TRBJ1-2,.
CASKLDLTNEKLFF,TRBV28,TRBJ1-4,.
CAISIDPGSTDTQYF,TRBV10-3,TRBJ2-3,.
CASSFRPNTGELFF,TRBV27,TRBJ2-2,.
CASSIGGPRGYTF,TRBV28,TRBJ1-2,.
CASSPGVWREGANTGELFF,TRBV7-9,TRBJ2-2,.
CASSEPLAGGETQYF,TRBV2,TRBJ2-5,TRBD2
CASSLLLGSRETQYF,TRBV27,TRBJ2-5,.
CASSYSSIILYEQYF,TRBV6-5,TRBJ2-7,.
CASSLGTSGSYEQYF,TRBV28,TRBJ2-7,TRBD2
CASSEPSGRSTDTQYF,TRBV7-9,TRBJ2-3,TRBD2
CASSRNSGGGYTF,TRBV7-6,TRBJ1-2,.
CASRPWDPRTDTQYF,TRBV27,TRBJ2-3,.
CASSKDRGNSPLHF,TRBV5-1,TRBJ1-6,TRBD1
CASSLRGTGGGTDTQYF,TRBV7-2,TRBJ2-3,TRBD2
CASSQGQGNNQPQHF,TRBV6-6,TRBJ1-5,TRBD1
CASSVDPLAGIHTEAFF,TRBV9,TRBJ1-1,.
CASSLGGLAGGNNEQFF,TRBV28,TRBJ2-1,TRBD2
CASSPGGWSSYGYTF,TRBV11-2,TRBJ1-2,.